The 29 T cell receptor beta chains presented below share a single source sample, sequenced in a study of spatial heterogeneity in lung cancer. One entry per CDR3 protein, called by TCRdb with MiXCR from the 5' RACE reads. The table lists about 14,000 distinct CDR3 sequences, about 9.4% of them singletons. Time point described: sample taken at primary tumor resection. Whole RNA came from tumor, nontumor lung or frozen PBMC and was sequenced without being sorted. The source material was PBMCs, sampled at surgery. The receptors stem from a male donor with early-stage non-small cell lung cancer.

In this sample, this clonotype is medium-sized. The chain carries TRBV19 and TRBJ1-5, with D tentatively TRBD1 (5 bases). CDR3 size: 15 residues. From germline, CDR1 is LNHDA and CDR2 SQIVND (reference sequence). With 1 base removed from V and 5 bases from J, the gap between germline ends came to 12 bases. The CDR3 DNA sequence: TGTGCCAGTAGTATAGTACAGGATCCCTATCAGCCCCAGCATTTT. This translates into CASSIVQDPYQPQHF.

This clonotype was observed at least ten times. This rearrangement joins TRBV18 to TRBJ2-7; 13 bases agree with TRBD2. CDR3 size: 14 residues. The germline CDR1 and CDR2 sequences are KGHSH and LQKENI. The J segment lost 4 bases and the V segment lost 5 bases, leaving 2 bases of the junction unmatched. The CDR3 sequence: CASSSGLAGYEQYF. The CDR3 DNA follows: TGTGCCAGCTCATCGGGACTAGCGGGGTACGAGCAGTACTTC. The full variable domain, in which reference TRBV18 and TRBJ2-7 provide the parts outside the CDR3, is NAGVMQNPRHLVRRRGQEARLRCSPMKGHSHVYWYRQLPEEGLKFMVYLQKENIIDESGMPKERFSAEFPKEGPSILRIQQVVRGDSAAYFCASSSGLAGYEQYFGPGTRLTVT.

This clonotype has ten or more counts. V gene TRBV19 combines with J gene TRBJ2-2, with 10 bases aligning to TRBD2. Per germline, CDR1 LNHDA and CDR2 SQIVND (reference sequence). V lost 3 bases to trimming and J lost 7 bases; unmatched junction nucleotides: 8. CDR3 size: 16 residues. The CDR3, as DNA: TGTGCCAGTAGTATGTCTAGCGGGAGATATGACGGGGAGCTGTTTTTT. Translated, it gives CASSMSSGRYDGELFF.

At least ten counts were recorded for this clonotype. This chain links TRBV20-1 with TRBJ2-5; TRBD1 is a possible D gene (6 bases). The CDR3 has 14 residues. Germline values: CDR1 DFQATT, CDR2 SNEGSKA (reference sequence). The ends were cut back, 0 bases at V and 0 bases at J, with 8 bases in the middle. CDR3: CSARDDRYQETQYF. CDR3 in DNA: TGCAGTGCTAGAGACGACAGGTACCAAGAGACCCAGTACTTC.

This clonotype appeared a few times. The CDR3 region is CASSAQGLGYEQYF. For the CDR3, the DNA is TGTGCCAGCAGCGCCCAGGGTCTTGGCTACGAGCAGTACTTC. V gene TRBV14 combines with J gene TRBJ2-7; D may be TRBD1 (5 bases). Germline CDR1 reads SGHDN; CDR2 reads FVKESK. The V end was cut by 5 bases, the J end by 3 bases, with 14 bases between. The CDR3 totals 14 residues.

This clonotype is categorized as medium-sized. The chain has TRBV18 and TRBJ2-2; D is undetermined. The CDR3 is 14 amino acids. V gave up 2 bases and J gave up 2 bases, with 6 bases separating them. Per the germline V gene, CDR1 is KGHSH and CDR2 is LQKENI. The CDR3 nucleotides read TGTGCCAGCTCACCAGTCACCAACACCGGGGAGCTGTTTTTT. Translation: CASSPVTNTGELFF.

This clonotype was recorded at least ten times. The chain has TRBV18 and TRBJ1-1; maybe TRBD1 (6 bases). Between the trimmed V and J ends, which lost 3 bases and 6 bases, there was a span of 17 bases. The length of the CDR3 is 15 residues. Germline V gives CDR1 KGHSH, CDR2 LQKENI. The DNA of the CDR3 is TGTGCCAGCTCACCCGCGACAGGCGGGAGGTCTGAAGCTTTCTTT. Its protein is CASSPATGGRSEAFF.

At least ten counts were recorded for this clonotype. CDR3 region: CASSVVAGVREQFF. CDR3 nucleotides: TGCGCCAGCAGTGTGGTAGCGGGAGTGCGTGAGCAGTTCTTC. The gene calls are TRBV10-2 and TRBJ2-1; 9 nucleotides align to TRBD2. The J segment lost 9 bases and the V segment lost 4 bases, leaving 7 bases of the junction unmatched. The CDR3 has 14 residues. Germline lookup yields CDR1 WSHSY and CDR2 SAAADI.

This clonotype was seen a few times. The J gene is TRBJ2-5, the V gene TRBV5-4; D ambiguous. V was shortened by 4 bases and J by 6 bases, with 16 bases between the two germline ends. The CDR3 extends over 14 amino acids. Germline values: CDR1 SGHNT, CDR2 YYREEE (reference sequence). The DNA for the CDR3 is TGTGCCAGCAGCCGAAGTGTACTAACGCAGACCCAGTACTTC. The encoded protein is CASSRSVLTQTQYF.

This clonotype was seen only a few times. The chain links TRBV7-2 to TRBJ2-5, with 8 positions matching TRBD1. CDR1 and CDR2 from the germline V gene are SGHTA and FQGNSA. The ends lost 9 bases at V and 3 bases at J; junction bases unmatched: 6. The CDR3 extends over 13 amino acids. CDR3 protein: CASTQGDEETQYF. For the CDR3, the DNA is TGTGCCAGTACACAGGGGGATGAAGAGACCCAGTACTTC.

In this sample, this clonotype turned up many times. Germline and junction disagree at one end, which may indicate a read error. The gene calls are TRBV11-2 and TRBJ2-4; TRBD2 matches at 10 bases. This CDR3 region has 19 residues. From germline, CDR1 is SGHAT and CDR2 FQNNGV. The CDR3 loop is CASSLEGLAATWAKNIQYF. In DNA, the CDR3 is TGTGCCAGCAGCCTAGAAGGACTAGCGGCGACTTGGGCCAAAAACATTCAGTACTTC.

This clonotype appeared many times. The V gene is TRBV28, the J gene TRBJ1-5, with D perhaps matching TRBD1 (5 bases). This CDR3 spans 14 amino acids. CDR1 is MDHEN and CDR2 is SYDVKM in the germline V gene. The germline V and J ends were trimmed by 2 bases and 10 bases, with 15 bases remaining between them. The CDR3 loop reads CASSLQQASIPQHF. CDR3 in DNA: TGTGCCAGCAGTTTACAACAGGCGTCTATCCCCCAGCATTTT.

A single count supports this clonotype. Its ends do not fully match the called genes, so a read error is possible. Here the CDR3 reads CSAIPTYPTTGELYF. Written as DNA, the CDR3 is TGCAGTGCTATCCCGACTTACCCAACCACCGGGGAGCTGTATTTT. The gene calls are TRBV20-1 and TRBJ2-2; D perhaps matches TRBD2 (5 bases). Germline V gene lookup returns CDR1 DFQATT and CDR2 SNEGSKA (reference sequence). This CDR3 has 15 amino acids.

This chain uses TRBV28 with TRBJ1-6; TRBD1 aligns across 9 bases. Germline CDR1 reads MDHEN; CDR2 reads SYDVKM. V was pared by 5 bases and J by 7 bases, with 6 bases of the junction left unmatched. This CDR3 is 15 amino acids long. CDR3 nucleotide sequence: TGTGCCAGCAGTCCCGGGACAGGGTACAATTCACCCCTCCACTTT. Translation: CASSPGTGYNSPLHF.

This clonotype was seen a handful of times. The chain uses TRBV20-1 and TRBJ2-1; 8 bases agree with TRBD2. The CDR3 has 17 amino acids. The junction had 19 bases not matched to a gene; V was cut back by 3 bases and J by 9 bases. Germline CDR1 is DFQATT and CDR2 is SNEGSKA (reference sequence). As DNA, the CDR3 is TGCAGTGCTAGGGAGTTTCTAGCCGGGAGGGCGTCCCCTGAGCAGTTCTTC. The encoded protein is CSAREFLAGRASPEQFF.

This clonotype was seen repeatedly, ten times or more. The chain links TRBV28 to TRBJ1-5; D is undetermined. The CDR3 sequence is 14 residues long. Germline-derived CDR1 and CDR2 are MDHEN and SYDVKM. Trimming removed 6 bases from V and 3 bases from J, with 12 bases in between. CDR3 DNA sequence: TGTGCCAGCAGCGGCCAGGACTTCAATCAGCCCCAGCATTTT. It translates to CASSGQDFNQPQHF.

In this sample, this clonotype turned up many times. V and J are TRBV28 and TRBJ1-2; D is perhaps TRBD1 (6 bases). The length of the CDR3 is 15 residues. Germline CDR1 MDHEN, CDR2 SYDVKM. Trimming took 4 bases from V and 2 from J, leaving 14 bases between them. CDR3 loop: CASSSTGKENYGYTF. The CDR3 region has the DNA TGTGCCAGCAGTTCTACAGGGAAAGAAAACTATGGCTACACCTTC.

This clonotype appeared a few times. The chain carries TRBV28 and TRBJ2-3; TRBD1 is a possible D gene (5 bases). The germline V and J ends were trimmed by 3 bases and 4 bases, with 11 bases remaining between them. The CDR3 has 14 residues. The germline gives CDR1 MDHEN, CDR2 SYDVKM. In DNA form, the CDR3 reads TGTGCCAGCAGTTTGAGTGCCAGGGCAGATACGCAGTATTTT. As protein: CASSLSARADTQYF. The full variable domain, completed using reference TRBV28 and TRBJ2-3, is DVKVTQSSRYLVKRTGEKVFLECVQDMDHENMFWYRQDPGLGLRLIYFSYDVKMKEKGDIPEGYSVSREKKERFSLILESASTNQTSMYLCASSLSARADTQYFGPGTRLTVL.

This clonotype showed up many times. DNA of the CDR3: TGTGCCAGCAGCCAGTGGAACACTGAAGCTTTCTTT. Translating it yields CASSQWNTEAFF. The V gene is TRBV3-1, the J gene TRBJ1-1; no clear D gene. CDR1 and CDR2 from the germline V gene are LGHDT and YNNKEL (reference sequence). This CDR3 has 12 residues. V was trimmed by 3 bases and J by 1 base, leaving 3 bases between them.

In its sample, this clonotype was seen many times. The CDR3 sequence: CASSEQGQETQYF. The CDR3 bases are TGTGCCAGCAGCGAGCAGGGCCAAGAGACCCAGTACTTC. The chain joins TRBV5-4 to TRBJ2-5, with D maybe TRBD1 (5 bases). Germline loops: CDR1 SGHNT, CDR2 YYREEE (reference sequence). The V end was cut by 4 bases, the J end by 1 base, with 8 bases between. The length of the CDR3 is 13 residues.

V gene TRBV7-2 combines with J gene TRBJ1-4, with TRBD1 matching 10 bases. CDR3 length: 16 residues. In germline, CDR1 is SGHTA, CDR2 FQGNSA. After removal of 2 bases from V and 6 bases from J, the junction contained 6 bases not matched to a gene. The CDR3 sequence: CASSLHGTGDYEKLFF. CDR3 DNA: TGTGCCAGCAGCTTACACGGGACAGGGGATTATGAAAAACTGTTTTTT.

This clonotype has a handful of counts. This rearrangement joins TRBV27 to TRBJ1-2; the match to TRBD1 covers 7 bases. The junction had 5 bases not matched to a gene; V was cut back by 1 base and J by 3 bases. This CDR3 has 15 amino acids. Germline CDR1 reads MNHEY; CDR2 reads SMNVEV (reference sequence). The CDR3 DNA sequence: TGTGCCAGCAGTTTATGGTCCGACAGGGACTATGGCTACACCTTC. Translating it yields CASSLWSDRDYGYTF.

The rearrangement links TRBV7-2 to TRBJ2-7; D call uncertain. Looked up from germline, CDR1 is SGHTA and CDR2 is FQGNSA. Trimming removed 1 base from V and 7 bases from J, with 17 bases in between. This CDR3 is 15 amino acids long. CDR3: CASSLDGVAKREQYF. In DNA, the CDR3 is TGTGCCAGCAGCTTAGATGGCGTAGCCAAACGGGAGCAGTACTTC.

The sample holds many counts of this clonotype. The gene calls are TRBV4-2 and TRBJ1-5; 9 bases map to TRBD1. The CDR3 covers 17 residues. Germline-derived CDR1 and CDR2 are LGHNA and YNFKEQ. J was trimmed by 0 bases and V by 2 bases; bases with no gene match: 5. The CDR3 sequence is CASSQLGTGYSNQPQHF. The CDR3 DNA sequence: TGTGCCAGCAGCCAACTGGGGACAGGGTATAGCAATCAGCCCCAGCATTTT.

This clonotype was seen ten or more times. The chain is built from TRBV19 and TRBJ2-1, with 10 bases identical to TRBD2. This CDR3 has 14 residues. V trimming: 2 bases; J trimming: 9 bases; junction bases outside the gene matches: 4. Germline CDR1 LNHDA, CDR2 SQIVND (reference sequence). The CDR3 DNA reads TGTGCCAGTAGTATATCCAGCGGGAGGGGTGAGCAGTTCTTC. Amino acids: CASSISSGRGEQFF.

The gene calls are TRBV5-1 and TRBJ1-2; a weak D match, TRBD1 (5 bases). The germline V gene has CDR1 SGHRS and CDR2 YFSETQ. There are 14 residues in the CDR3. Trimming took off 2 bases at V and 8 bases at J, with 16 bases between the two ends. CDR3: CASSLDSATYGYTF. CDR3 in DNA: TGCGCCAGCAGCTTAGACAGTGCAACGTACGGCTACACCTTC.

This clonotype was seen at least ten times. This chain links TRBV18 with TRBJ2-1; 8 bases match TRBD2. This CDR3 has 15 residues. The trim removed 1 base at V and 4 bases at J, leaving 3 bases unmatched. Germline CDR1 is KGHSH and CDR2 is LQKENI. CDR3 bases: TGTGCCAGCTCACCACGAACTAGCGGATACAATGAGCAGTTCTTC. The encoded protein is CASSPRTSGYNEQFF.

This chain joins TRBV5-1 and TRBJ2-2; D perhaps matches TRBD2 (6 bases). With 2 bases removed from V and 7 bases from J, the gap between germline ends came to 12 bases. The CDR3 extends over 14 amino acids. Germline-derived CDR1 and CDR2 are SGHRS and YFSETQ. This CDR3 is CASSFSAGSGELFF. The CDR3, as DNA: TGCGCCAGCAGCTTCTCAGCCGGGAGCGGGGAGCTGTTTTTT. Variable domain in full (rest from reference TRBV5-1 and TRBJ2-2): KAGVTQTPRYLIKTRGQQVTLSCSPISGHRSVSWYQQTPGQGLQFLFEYFSETQRNKGNFPGRFSGRQFSNSRSEMNVSTLELGDSALYLCASSFSAGSGELFFGEGSRLTVL.

This clonotype was counted at least ten times. The gene calls are TRBV12-3 or TRBV12-4 and TRBJ2-7; 7 bases are shared with TRBD2. The junction had 11 bases not matched to a gene; V was cut back by 6 bases and J by 6 bases. This CDR3 is built from 14 residues. CDR3 amino acids: CASSPGGRDGEQYF. The CDR3 DNA reads TGTGCCAGCAGCCCTGGGGGGAGGGACGGCGAGCAGTACTTC.